The sequence of this TCR beta chain was determined in a study of neurological immune-mediated disorders. Overall study findings and caveats: HTLV-1-associated myelopathy had the most TCR clonal expansion, whereas multiple sclerosis had the least (lower than in healthy controls).

Using its own MiXCR run on the 5' RACE reads, TCRdb lists one record per CDR3 protein. Of over 35,000 distinct CDR3 sequences in the sample, 2.5% were seen once. Regarding this clonotype: Its antigen is unidentified. This is likely a read error, given that the CDR3 carries no conserved phenylalanine or tryptophan at its end.

There are 13 residues in the CDR3. CDR1 SGHDT and CDR2 YYEEEE come from the germline V gene. Trimming removed 2 bases from V and 5 bases from J, with 10 bases in between. The sequence derives from a man aged 45 to 65 with multiple sclerosis. The rearrangement uses TRBV5-6 and TRBJ1-1, with D hard to call. Specimen: PBMCs. This CDR3 reads CASSFQPGTEAFN. CDR3 sequence (DNA): TGTGCCAGCAGCTTCCAGCCGGGGACTGAAGCTTTCAAT.